Each of the 28 T cell receptor beta chains below was sequenced from the same sample in a study of vaccination and CD4 T cells after COVID-19. For these receptors, no antigen is known. The Oncomine TCR Beta short-read assay was applied to DNA of cultured CD4+ T cells. TCRdb analysed the PCR reads with MiXCR anew, one entry per CDR3 protein. Altogether about 20,000 distinct CDR3 sequences are present, 55% being singletons, with the ten largest covering over 9%. The treatment was: approximately 9-day PBMC culture with coronavirus spike peptide pools or control peptides (ViraFEST assay). The sample taken for sequencing was CD4+ T cells from blood, cultured in vitro. The receptors stem from a human donor who had recovered from COVID-19.

The J gene is TRBJ2-1, the V gene TRBV5-1, with D unresolved. The end of the DNA aligns better with TRBJ2-7, so the J call may be wrong. This CDR3 has 14 amino acids. CDR1 and CDR2 from the germline V gene are SGHRS and YFSETQ. The CDR3 sequence is CASSPDGSSYEQYF. The CDR3 bases are TGCGCCAGCAGCCCCGACGGTAGCTCCTACGAGCAGTACTTC.

The chain carries TRBV11-2 and TRBJ1-2, with unresolved D. Germline V gives CDR1 SGHAT, CDR2 FQNNGV. Trimming shortened V by 5 bases and J by 0 bases, and 16 bases separated the two germline ends. The CDR3 sequence is 16 residues long. As DNA, the CDR3 is TGTGCCAGCAGCCTGTCTGGAGGCGGCCCTAACTATGGCTACACCTTC. Translation: CASSLSGGGPNYGYTF. Full variable domain (remainder filled in from reference TRBV11-2 and TRBJ1-2): EAGVAQSPRYKIIEKRQSVAFWCNPISGHATLYWYQQILGQGPKLLIQFQNNGVVDDSQLPKDRFSAERLKGVDSTLKIQPAKLEDSAVYLCASSLSGGGPNYGYTFGSGTRLTVV.

This clonotype showed up just a few times. As DNA, the CDR3 is TGTGCCAGCAGCCTCCGACAGGGGGCTGACTATGGCTACACCTTC. Amino acid sequence: CASSLRQGADYGYTF. The V call is TRBV7-8, the J call TRBJ1-2; 10 bases map to TRBD1. Germline lookup yields CDR1 SGHVS and CDR2 FQNEAQ. V was pared by 5 bases and J by 3 bases, with 6 bases of the junction left unmatched. The CDR3 is 15 residues long.

The V call is TRBV11-2, the J call TRBJ2-2; 10 bases are shared with TRBD1. This CDR3 has 15 amino acids. Germline-derived CDR1 and CDR2 are SGHAT and FQNNGV. Unmatched junction bases numbered 4, after V lost 5 bases and J lost 4 bases. The CDR3, as DNA: TGTGCCAGCAGCCGGGACAGGGGAAGCACCGGGGAGCTGTTTTTT. Encoded protein: CASSRDRGSTGELFF. Full variable domain (remainder filled in from reference TRBV11-2 and TRBJ2-2): EAGVAQSPRYKIIEKRQSVAFWCNPISGHATLYWYQQILGQGPKLLIQFQNNGVVDDSQLPKDRFSAERLKGVDSTLKIQPAKLEDSAVYLCASSRDRGSTGELFFGEGSRLTVL.

CDR3 region: CASSAESGSTDTQYF. CDR3 in DNA: TGCGCCAGCAGTGCAGAGAGCGGGAGCACAGATACGCAGTATTTT. The V and J genes are TRBV10-1 and TRBJ2-3, with TRBD2 as a possible D gene (6 bases). This CDR3 is built from 15 residues. The germline V gene has CDR1 WNHNN and CDR2 SYGVQD (reference sequence). V gave up 4 bases and J gave up 0 bases, with 11 bases separating them.

The chain is built from TRBV27 and TRBJ1-5; D is possibly TRBD1 (5 bases). From germline, CDR1 is MNHEY and CDR2 SMNVEV (reference sequence). The ends were cut back, 5 bases at V and 1 base at J, with 15 bases in the middle. The CDR3 is 16 amino acids. The CDR3 nucleotides are TGTGCCAGCAGTCTCGGGACCCGGGGAAGCAATCAGCCCCAGCATTTT. It encodes CASSLGTRGSNQPQHF.

The rearrangement joins TRBV20-1 to TRBJ1-1; D uncertain. The CDR3 consists of 12 residues. V was shortened by 5 bases and J by 0 bases, with 7 bases between the two germline ends. Germline loops: CDR1 DFQATT, CDR2 SNEGSKA (reference sequence). This CDR3 reads CSALSLNTEAFF. CDR3 nucleotide sequence: TGCAGTGCTCTCAGCCTGAACACTGAAGCTTTCTTT.

The V call is TRBV15, the J call TRBJ1-5, with D perhaps matching TRBD1 (5 bases). Germline CDR1 LNHNV, CDR2 YYDKDF (reference sequence). Trimming left V 6 bases short and J 4 bases short, with 16 bases between. This CDR3 spans 15 amino acids. The chain's CDR3 is CATRFRDRGNQPQHF. As DNA, the CDR3 is TGTGCCACCAGATTCCGGGACCGCGGGAATCAGCCCCAGCATTTT.

This sequence joins TRBV5-4 and TRBJ1-3; D might be TRBD1 (6 bases). V lost 3 bases, J lost 1 base, and 11 bases lay in between. Germline-derived CDR1 and CDR2 are SGHNT and YYREEE (reference sequence). The CDR3 extends over 15 amino acids. The DNA for the CDR3 is TGTGCCAGCAGCTCCAACACAGGGTCTGGAAACACCATATATTTT. This translates into CASSSNTGSGNTIYF.

In its sample, this clonotype was seen once. This rearrangement joins TRBV6-1 to TRBJ2-3; 8 nucleotides agree with TRBD2. The CDR3 sequence is 14 residues long. The V segment lost 6 bases and the J segment 0 bases; nucleotides outside the gene matches: 2. The germline CDR1 and CDR2 sequences are MNHNS and SASEGT. DNA of the CDR3: TGTGCCAGCAGAACTAGCGGAAGCACAGATACGCAGTATTTT. Protein sequence: CASRTSGSTDTQYF.

This clonotype was counted a few times. The chain links TRBV7-9 to TRBJ2-3; D is unresolved. CDR1 is SEHNR, CDR2 FQNEAQ, per germline (reference sequence). The CDR3 spans 15 residues. Between the trimmed V and J ends, which lost 5 bases and 2 bases, there was a span of 14 bases. CDR3 region: CASSARRSDTDTQYF. The CDR3 DNA is TGTGCCAGCAGCGCCCGGCGAAGCGACACAGATACGCAGTATTTT. The entire variable domain, with the rest obtained from reference TRBV7-9 and TRBJ2-3, is as follows: DTGVSQNPRHKITKRGQNVTFRCDPISEHNRLYWYRQTLGQGPEFLTYFQNEAQLEKSRLLSDRFSAERPKGSFSTLEIQRTEQGDSAMYLCASSARRSDTDTQYFGPGTRLTVL.

The V call is TRBV2, the J call TRBJ1-1; TRBD1 is a possible D gene (6 bases). This CDR3 has 14 residues. Trimming shortened V by 7 bases and J by 4 bases, and 16 bases separated the two germline ends. Germline V lookup: CDR1 SNHLY, CDR2 FYNNEI. CDR3 sequence (DNA): TGTGCCAGCAATCAGGGGATTTATGGCACTGAAGCTTTCTTT. The encoded protein is CASNQGIYGTEAFF.

This clonotype was detected only a few times. V and J are TRBV4-3 and TRBJ2-3, with TRBD2 matching over 15 bases. Germline values: CDR1 LGHNA, CDR2 YSLEER. The CDR3 contains 17 residues. The J segment lost 4 bases and the V segment lost 4 bases, leaving 6 bases of the junction unmatched. The CDR3 DNA reads TGCGCCAGCAGCCCGGGACTAGCGGGGGGTGGGTCAGATACGCAGTATTTT. This codes for CASSPGLAGGGSDTQYF.

This chain uses TRBV20-1 with TRBJ2-3, with no clear D. Deletions cut 2 bases from V and 1 base from J, with 10 bases between. CDR1 and CDR2 (germline): DFQATT, SNEGSKA (reference sequence). This CDR3 is built from 14 residues. The chain's CDR3 is CSARSVFGTDTQYF. The CDR3 region has the DNA TGCAGTGCTAGATCAGTCTTCGGCACAGATACGCAGTATTTT.

In this sample, this clonotype turned up a few times. V is TRBV7-2 and J is TRBJ1-2; 7 bases line up with TRBD1. Germline V lookup: CDR1 SGHTA, CDR2 FQGNSA. The junction had 6 bases not matched to a gene; V was cut back by 6 bases and J by 5 bases. The CDR3 has 13 residues. The CDR3 spells CASRYGTEYGYTF. CDR3 bases: TGTGCCAGCAGATACGGGACAGAATATGGCTACACCTTC. Looking up the rest from reference TRBV7-2 and TRBJ1-2 gives the full variable domain: GAGVSQSPSNKVTEKGKDVELRCDPISGHTALYWYRQSLGQGLEFLIYFQGNSAPDKSGLPSDRFSAERTGGSVSTLTIQRTQQEDSAVYLCASRYGTEYGYTFGSGTRLTVV.

The chain carries TRBV28 and TRBJ1-6; D possibly corresponds to TRBD1 (5 bases). Germline CDR1 and CDR2: MDHEN and SYDVKM. The V and J ends lost 5 bases and 11 bases respectively, with 19 bases between them. The CDR3 has 15 residues. The CDR3 DNA reads TGTGCCAGCAGTATAGGCTCGACAGCGGTAGCACCCCTCCACTTT. It encodes CASSIGSTAVAPLHF.

This rearrangement joins TRBV27 to TRBJ2-5, with D perhaps matching TRBD1 or TRBD2 (5 bases each). Germline loops: CDR1 MNHEY, CDR2 SMNVEV (reference sequence). With 4 bases removed from V and 4 bases from J, the gap between germline ends came to 13 bases. The CDR3 runs 14 residues. The CDR3 sequence is CASSWGAGRETQYF. As DNA, the CDR3 is TGTGCCAGCAGTTGGGGCGCAGGGAGAGAGACCCAGTACTTC.

This chain uses TRBV18 with TRBJ1-1; TRBD1 matches at 7 bases. This CDR3 spans 15 amino acids. Trimming cost V 2 bases and J 5 bases; bases outside gene matches: 8. Germline V gene data show CDR1 as KGHSH and CDR2 as LQKENI. CDR3 in DNA: TGTGCCAGCTCACCAGCCCGACAGGGAGGGACTGAAGCTTTCTTT. This gives the protein CASSPARQGGTEAFF.

This clonotype has a handful of counts. The chain uses TRBV19 and TRBJ1-1; D is unclear. CDR1 and CDR2 (germline): LNHDA, SQIVND (reference sequence). The V end lost 7 bases, the J end lost 4 bases, and 13 bases lay between the germline ends. The CDR3 consists of 13 residues. CDR3 protein: CASTLRWGTEAFF. Here the CDR3 DNA reads TGTGCCAGTACCCTCCGCTGGGGCACTGAAGCTTTCTTT.

The rearrangement joins TRBV28 to TRBJ1-5; TRBD1 matches 9 bases. Losses at the gene ends were 6 bases for V and 7 bases for J; bases not matched to a gene: 10. The CDR3 sequence is 15 residues long. From germline, CDR1 is MDHEN and CDR2 SYDVKM. The CDR3 DNA is TGTGCCAGCAGATTCCGGGACAGGGTAACGCAGCCCCAGCATTTT. It is translated as CASRFRDRVTQPQHF.

The rearrangement uses TRBV6-5 and TRBJ2-4; 7 nucleotides agree with TRBD1. V shed 4 bases, J shed 0 bases, and the junction held 18 bases outside the gene matches. This CDR3 has 20 residues. CDR1 MNHEY and CDR2 SVGAGI come from the germline V gene. In nucleotides, the CDR3 is TGTGCCAGCAGTTCAAACCCGGACAGGCTGGGAACGCTAGCCAAAAACATTCAGTACTTC. This translates into CASSSNPDRLGTLAKNIQYF.

The table lists this clonotype with a few counts. The rearrangement links TRBV6-7 to TRBJ1-1; no reliable D call. TRBV6-7 is an ORF; its function is uncertain. Trimming took off 7 bases at V and 5 bases at J, with 11 bases between the two ends. The CDR3 totals 12 residues. CDR3: CASKEGWTEAFF. The CDR3 bases are TGTGCCAGCAAGGAGGGCTGGACTGAAGCTTTCTTT.

The rearrangement uses TRBV2 and TRBJ1-5; 9 bases fit TRBD1. CDR1 is SNHLY and CDR2 is FYNNEI in the germline V gene. Unmatched junction bases numbered 8, after V lost 6 bases and J lost 2 bases. CDR3 length equals 16 residues. The CDR3 DNA is TGTGCCAGCAGGTTACAGGGGGCGCGGGGCAATCAGCCCCAGCATTTT. This gives the protein CASRLQGARGNQPQHF.

The J gene is TRBJ2-7, the V gene TRBV7-2; 13 positions agree with TRBD2. Trimming at V came to 5 bases and at J to 5 bases, leaving 3 bases not matched to a gene. Germline V gene data show CDR1 as SGHTA and CDR2 as FQGNSA. This CDR3 region has 14 residues. The DNA for the CDR3 is TGTGCCAGCAGCCCGGGACTAGCGGGGAACGAGCAGTACTTC. Amino acids: CASSPGLAGNEQYF.

The genes are TRBV11-3 and TRBJ2-2, with 9 bases that match TRBD1. Germline V gene data show CDR1 as SGHNT and CDR2 as YENEEA. V trimming: 5 bases; J trimming: 1 base; junction bases outside the gene matches: 5. CDR3 size: 16 residues. The CDR3 DNA follows: TGTGCCAGCAGCCGCCTGACAGGGGGGAACACCGGGGAGCTGTTTTTT. This sequence encodes CASSRLTGGNTGELFF.

The CDR3 here is CGAEFEAFF. Here the CDR3 DNA reads TGCGGGGCGGAGTTTGAAGCTTTCTTT. The chain uses TRBV4-1 and TRBJ1-1; D unclear. Germline CDR1 is MGHRA and CDR2 is YSYEKL. The CDR3 totals 9 residues.

This clonotype was recorded only once. The chain is built from TRBV19 and TRBJ1-3; a weak D match, TRBD1 (6 bases). The CDR3 runs to 16 residues. V was pared by 2 bases and J by 4 bases, with 15 bases between. Germline CDR1 is LNHDA and CDR2 is SQIVND (reference sequence). CDR3 protein: CASSIRQATGGNTIYF. CDR3 DNA: TGTGCCAGTAGTATACGACAGGCCACAGGAGGAAACACCATATATTTT.

This chain connects TRBV11-3 to TRBJ1-1; TRBD1 is a possible D gene (5 bases). This CDR3 has 12 residues. The V end lost 5 bases, the J end lost 9 bases, and 13 bases lay between the germline ends. The germline CDR1 and CDR2 sequences are SGHNT and YENEEA. The CDR3 region is CASSTRTIQAFF. CDR3 sequence (DNA): TGTGCCAGCAGCACTCGGACAATCCAAGCTTTCTTT. The variable domain in full, with the rest retrieved from reference TRBV11-3 and TRBJ1-1, is EAGVVQSPRYKIIEKKQPVAFWCNPISGHNTLYWYLQNLGQGPELLIRYENEEAVDDSQLPKDRFSAERLKGVDSTLKIQPAELGDSAVYLCASSTRTIQAFFGQGTRLTVV.